A selection of T cell receptor beta chains follows, all from one sample in a study of cytomegalovirus exposure and HLA in healthy donors. Generated by immunoSEQ multiplex PCR, the TCRdb table keeps only in-frame clones and is missing some. Here the sample spans approximately 140,000 clones, around 82% being singletons. The source material was PBMCs. Receptor source: a man in his forties in good health and CMV-seropositive. Each CDR3 is given without its conserved first and last residue. Each record gives: clone size, V gene, D gene, CDR3 protein. A D gene is named only where the DNA matches it firmly. Clone sizes are given selectively: once, few, many, or a class where the clone is expanded.

clone_size: -; v_call: TRBV19; d_call: TRBD2; cdr3_aa: ASSSGLAGAIGELF
clone_size: -; v_call: TRBV7-9; d_call: TRBD1; cdr3_aa: ASSLSTGAGTEAF
clone_size: -; v_call: TRBV19; d_call: TRBD2; cdr3_aa: ASSYGGLAGADTQY
clone_size: few; v_call: TRBV6-6; d_call: TRBD2; cdr3_aa: ASSYSGGAFYNEQF
clone_size: -; v_call: TRBV6-6; d_call: TRBD2; cdr3_aa: ASSYPTSGGYNEQF
clone_size: -; v_call: TRBV5-6; d_call: -; cdr3_aa: ASSLPGSSTEAF
clone_size: few; v_call: TRBV27; d_call: -; cdr3_aa: ASSLSSGQAYEQY
clone_size: -; v_call: TRBV5-6; d_call: TRBD2; cdr3_aa: ASSFDSGRTGELF
clone_size: -; v_call: TRBV5-1; d_call: -; cdr3_aa: ASSLAGAGQPQH
clone_size: -; v_call: TRBV5-1; d_call: -; cdr3_aa: ASSLGRVPYGGYT
clone_size: -; v_call: TRBV15; d_call: -; cdr3_aa: ATSKRGGLRYTEAF
clone_size: once; v_call: TRBV5-1; d_call: -; cdr3_aa: ASSLAVVTGELF
clone_size: -; v_call: TRBV28; d_call: -; cdr3_aa: ASSITGKDYNEQF
clone_size: -; v_call: TRBV13; d_call: TRBD2; cdr3_aa: ASSLARSGGYNEQF
clone_size: -; v_call: TRBV2; d_call: TRBD1; cdr3_aa: ASSVRDRANTEAF
clone_size: -; v_call: TRBV29-1; d_call: TRBD1; cdr3_aa: SVQDRVRYGYT
clone_size: -; v_call: TRBV30; d_call: TRBD1; cdr3_aa: AWSKTGGLYEQY
clone_size: -; v_call: TRBV12-2; d_call: -; cdr3_aa: ASRFRGSSYGQY
clone_size: few; v_call: TRBV5-1; d_call: -; cdr3_aa: ASSLGTDDTDTQY
clone_size: few; v_call: TRBV4-3; d_call: TRBD1; cdr3_aa: ASSQDRGTGYRFGYT
clone_size: -; v_call: TRBV15; d_call: -; cdr3_aa: ATSPLTGHMGYT
clone_size: -; v_call: TRBV7-9; d_call: TRBD1; cdr3_aa: ASSVYDQGAHTEAF
clone_size: -; v_call: TRBV9; d_call: -; cdr3_aa: ASSVAGQGRETQY
clone_size: -; v_call: TRBV7-9; d_call: TRBD1; cdr3_aa: ASSLTGAPEQY
clone_size: few; v_call: TRBV11-2; d_call: -; cdr3_aa: ASSYRSRGYNSPLH
clone_size: -; v_call: TRBV6-6; d_call: -; cdr3_aa: ASSYSSPGEAF
clone_size: once; v_call: TRBV5-1; d_call: TRBD1; cdr3_aa: ASSIRQGSGGYT
clone_size: -; v_call: TRBV10-3; d_call: TRBD1; cdr3_aa: AISEESTTGGHEQY
clone_size: -; v_call: TRBV29-1; d_call: TRBD1; cdr3_aa: SVDTPRGTGRLSSYNEQF
clone_size: -; v_call: TRBV28; d_call: -; cdr3_aa: ASSRTRQH
clone_size: -; v_call: TRBV7-2; d_call: TRBD1; cdr3_aa: ASSSQGQGVDGYT
clone_size: -; v_call: TRBV28; d_call: TRBD2; cdr3_aa: ASSKGGTGANVLT
clone_size: -; v_call: TRBV7-2; d_call: TRBD2; cdr3_aa: ASSLSLAGAYEQY
clone_size: -; v_call: TRBV7-9; d_call: -; cdr3_aa: ASSRGLGPSYEQY
clone_size: -; v_call: TRBV27; d_call: -; cdr3_aa: ASSFSTGSNEQF
clone_size: -; v_call: TRBV28; d_call: TRBD1; cdr3_aa: ASSSRDREYEQY
clone_size: -; v_call: TRBV5-1; d_call: -; cdr3_aa: ASSLAKEQETQY
clone_size: -; v_call: TRBV30; d_call: -; cdr3_aa: AWKRFSAPHGYT
clone_size: -; v_call: TRBV9; d_call: TRBD2; cdr3_aa: ASSVPGLAGAGANVLT
clone_size: -; v_call: TRBV29-1; d_call: -; cdr3_aa: SVEGQGGYEQY
clone_size: -; v_call: TRBV5-1; d_call: -; cdr3_aa: ASSSQGSQGSGYT
clone_size: -; v_call: TRBV18; d_call: TRBD1; cdr3_aa: ASSPLDREAF
clone_size: once; v_call: TRBV5-6; d_call: -; cdr3_aa: ASSFNAGPSGANVLT
clone_size: -; v_call: TRBV6-1; d_call: -; cdr3_aa: ASSGAGAVTDTQY
clone_size: once; v_call: TRBV27; d_call: -; cdr3_aa: ASSLSRSGNTIY
clone_size: -; v_call: TRBV9; d_call: -; cdr3_aa: ASSVDSSRVEQY
clone_size: -; v_call: TRBV18; d_call: TRBD1; cdr3_aa: ASSPGTGSSQPQH
clone_size: -; v_call: TRBV7-8; d_call: TRBD1; cdr3_aa: ASSMTGPVGPQH
clone_size: -; v_call: TRBV11-3; d_call: -; cdr3_aa: ASSLDLRYEQY